The present TCR beta chain was sequenced within a study of OX40 agonist ivuxolimab in advanced cancers. Study-level background: The patients got ivuxolimab, which is an agonistic anti-OX40 (CD134) antibody. Findings of the study overall: Compared with CD4+, CD8+ T cells on average had more expanded clones.

Turning to this clone: Its antigen remains unidentified.

The protocol was immunoSEQ multiplex PCR, while the TCRdb copy is restricted to in-frame clones and leaves out a portion. The sample contains approximately 100,000 clones, around 90% of which appear only once. CDR3 length: 14 amino acids. The V gene lost 3 bases and the J gene lost 10 bases, with 19 bases spanning the gap. Germline loops: CDR1 SGHNT, CDR2 YYREEE (reference sequence). The source material was CD4+ or CD8+ T cells sorted from blood, sampled in a trial of the OX40 agonist ivuxolimab. This receptor was taken from an adult with an advanced solid tumor such as melanoma, head and neck, liver or kidney cancer. The chain has TRBV5-4 and TRBJ1-2; no reliable D call. CDR3 nucleotide sequence: TGTGCCAGCAGCTCATCTAGTAAGGGTGTAGTCTACACCTTC. Encoded protein: CASSSSSKGVVYTF. The whole variable domain, filled in from reference TRBV5-4 and TRBJ1-2, reads ETGVTQSPTHLIKTRGQQVTLRCSSQSGHNTVSWYQQALGQGPQFIFQYYREEENGRGNFPPRFSGLQFPNYSSELNVNALELDDSALYLCASSSSSKGVVYTFGSGTRLTVV.